Each of the 32 T cell receptor beta chains below was sequenced from the same sample in a study of regulatory T cells in long-lasting Graves disease. Time point denoted: persistent/refractory GD, antithyroid drugs over 5 years with positive TRAb. PBMC-derived RNA was used for the TCR library. For TCR beta, libraries came from iRepertoire HTBI primers and Arm-PCR of CDR3 regions. A single record per CDR3 protein comes from TCRdb applying MiXCR to the multiplex PCR reads. The sample includes roughly 500,000 distinct CDR3 sequences, approximately 23% seen only once; the top ten take less than 15%. Sequencing used peripheral blood mononuclear cells (PBMCs), obtained when the disease was refractory, from a patient treated with antithyroid drugs. Every receptor here comes from a female donor with Graves disease.

The chain is built from TRBV9 and TRBJ1-1; tentative D call: TRBD1 (5 bases). The CDR3 consists of 15 residues. V lost 5 bases, J lost 4 bases, and 18 bases lay in between. The germline gives CDR1 SGDLS, CDR2 YYNGEE. Here the CDR3 reads CASSGGGGEFTEAFF. As DNA, the CDR3 is TGTGCCAGCAGTGGGGGTGGGGGGGAGTTCACTGAAGCTTTCTTT.

This clonotype was counted ten times or more. This sequence joins TRBV28 and TRBJ2-5; 7 positions agree with TRBD1. Germline trimming cut 7 bases from V and 1 base from J; bases unmatched to any gene: 6. Germline assignment: CDR1 MDHEN and CDR2 SYDVKM. The CDR3 contains 14 residues. The CDR3 is CASIQQGRQETQYF. The CDR3 DNA reads as TGTGCCAGCATACAACAGGGGCGCCAAGAGACCCAGTACTTC.

With regard to this clonotype: Just one base apart from a much larger clone, this may be a read error. This sequence joins TRBV6-7 and TRBJ1-5; possible D gene TRBD1, 6 bases. TRBV6-7 is recorded as an ORF, its role being uncertain. The CDR3 runs to 14 residues. The CDR3 loop is CVSSYQGNNQPQHF. In DNA, the CDR3 is TGTGTCAGCAGTTACCAGGGGAACAATCAGCCCCAGCATTTT.

This clonotype showed up just a few times. The chain is built from TRBV13 and TRBJ1-1; unclear D gene. With 6 bases removed from V and 1 base from J, the gap between germline ends came to 9 bases. CDR3 length equals 13 residues. Germline lookup yields CDR1 PRHDT and CDR2 FYEKMQ (reference sequence). The CDR3: CASSSAANTEAFF. As DNA, the CDR3 is TGTGCCAGCAGTTCCGCAGCGAACACTGAAGCTTTCTTT.

This clonotype was seen repeatedly, ten times or more. V and J are TRBV28 and TRBJ2-3; no reliable D call. The V end lost 5 bases, the J end lost 0 bases, and 15 bases lay between the germline ends. This CDR3 is built from 16 residues. CDR1 is MDHEN and CDR2 is SYDVKM in the germline V gene. CDR3 region: CASSPPFEASTDTQYF. CDR3 nucleotides: TGTGCCAGCAGTCCCCCTTTTGAGGCTAGCACAGATACGCAGTATTTT.

The chain uses TRBV2 and TRBJ1-3; D is unclear. The V gene's germline CDR1 is SNHLY and CDR2 FYNNEI. The CDR3 covers 15 residues. Between the trimmed V and J ends, which lost 6 bases and 4 bases, there was a span of 16 bases. The CDR3 sequence: CASSPTVGRGNTIYF. CDR3 nucleotide sequence: TGTGCCAGCAGCCCTACAGTAGGCAGGGGAAACACCATATATTTT.

At least ten counts were recorded for this clonotype. The chain employs TRBV27 and TRBJ2-5; D could derive from TRBD1 or TRBD2 (7 bases each). Deletions cut 6 bases from V and 4 bases from J, with 18 bases between. The CDR3 sequence is 15 residues long. The germline gives CDR1 MNHEY, CDR2 SMNVEV (reference sequence). The CDR3, as DNA: TGTGCCAGCAGCCGGGGAGGGGGCTACGGAGAGACCCAGTACTTC. As protein: CASSRGGGYGETQYF.

Ten or more counts support this clonotype. The V call is TRBV28, the J call TRBJ2-7; D is uncertain. This CDR3 region has 14 residues. The V end lost 5 bases, the J end lost 0 bases, and 11 bases lay between the germline ends. Germline CDR1 is MDHEN and CDR2 is SYDVKM. CDR3 in amino acids: CASSPQWGSYEQYF. The CDR3 region has the DNA TGTGCCAGCAGTCCCCAGTGGGGCTCCTACGAGCAGTACTTC. The whole variable domain, remainder taken from reference TRBV28 and TRBJ2-7, is DVKVTQSSRYLVKRTGEKVFLECVQDMDHENMFWYRQDPGLGLRLIYFSYDVKMKEKGDIPEGYSVSREKKERFSLILESASTNQTSMYLCASSPQWGSYEQYFGPGTRLTVT.

V is TRBV11-2 and J is TRBJ2-2; 8 bases are shared with TRBD1. Germline V lookup: CDR1 SGHAT, CDR2 FQNNGV. J was trimmed by 4 bases and V by 3 bases; bases with no gene match: 10. There are 17 residues in the CDR3. The CDR3 DNA reads as TGTGCCAGCAGCTTCTCCGGACAGGGCCCGCGCACCGGGGAGCTGTTTTTT. Its translation: CASSFSGQGPRTGELFF.

This clonotype was counted only a few times. The chain links TRBV3-1 to TRBJ2-7, with TRBD1 matching 7 bases. Germline V gene sequence: CDR1 LGHDT, CDR2 YNNKEL (reference sequence). This CDR3 comprises 14 residues. J lost 7 bases, V lost 4 bases, and 10 bases had no gene match. The CDR3, as DNA: TGTGCCAGCAGCCTTACCGGGACAGCGCGAGAGCAGTACTTC. Amino acids: CASSLTGTAREQYF.

This clonotype was seen repeatedly, ten times or more. The J gene is TRBJ2-7, the V gene TRBV29-1; 7 bases map to TRBD1. V lost 6 bases, J lost 5 bases, and 13 bases stayed unmatched. The CDR3 is 14 amino acids. Germline assignment: CDR1 SQVTM and CDR2 ANQGSEA. The CDR3 loop reads CSVLTGIGKHEQYF. The CDR3 DNA reads TGCAGCGTCCTGACAGGGATAGGAAAGCACGAGCAGTACTTC.

In this sample, this clonotype turned up many times. The V call is TRBV28, the J call TRBJ1-4; D unresolved. Germline values: CDR1 MDHEN, CDR2 SYDVKM. V was trimmed by 4 bases and J by 4 bases, leaving 16 bases between them. CDR3 size: 16 residues. The CDR3 region is CASSSPRGPDNEKLFF. In DNA, the CDR3 is TGTGCCAGCAGTTCCCCCCGTGGGCCGGATAATGAAAAACTGTTTTTT.

The CDR3: CASRQGQGANIQYF. CDR3 bases: TGTGCCAGCAGACAAGGACAGGGGGCAAACATTCAGTACTTC. The chain couples TRBV6-2 or TRBV6-3 to TRBJ2-4, with 11 bases matching TRBD1. Trimming cost V 6 bases and J 6 bases; bases outside gene matches: 4. The CDR3 contains 14 residues. The germline gives CDR1 MNHEY, CDR2 SVGEGT.

The gene calls are TRBV30 and TRBJ1-1; TRBD1 is a possible D gene (6 bases). V was pared by 0 bases and J by 10 bases, with 6 bases between. The length of the CDR3 is 10 residues. From germline, CDR1 is GTSNPN and CDR2 SVGIG (reference sequence). The CDR3 sequence is CAWSVGGAFF. DNA of the CDR3: TGTGCCTGGAGTGTAGGGGGAGCTTTCTTT. The whole variable domain, filled in from reference TRBV30 and TRBJ1-1, reads SQTIHQWPATLVQPVGSPLSLECTVEGTSNPNLYWYRQAAGRGLQLLFYSVGIGQISSEVPQNLSASRPQDRQFILSSKKLLLSDSGFYLCAWSVGGAFFGQGTRLTVV.

In its sample, this clonotype was seen a few times. V is TRBV5-1 and J is TRBJ1-6; 9 nucleotides agree with TRBD1. The junction had 7 bases not matched to a gene; V was cut back by 4 bases and J by 2 bases. The CDR3 has 17 residues. The germline gives CDR1 SGHRS, CDR2 YFSETQ. This chain's CDR3 is CASSLRDRETYNSPLHF. Written as DNA, the CDR3 is TGCGCCAGCAGCCTCCGGGACAGGGAAACCTATAATTCACCCCTCCACTTT.

The chain joins TRBV6-5 to TRBJ1-2; D not resolved. V was shortened by 6 bases and J by 4 bases, with 21 bases between the two germline ends. Germline CDR1 and CDR2: MNHEY and SVGAGI. This CDR3 has 16 amino acids. For the CDR3, the DNA is TGTGCCAGCAGGTCCTCGACTGCCGGAGGGTTCTATGGCTACACCTTC. This translates into CASRSSTAGGFYGYTF.

This clonotype was observed at least ten times. V is TRBV30 and J is TRBJ1-6; D is unresolved. Germline V lookup: CDR1 GTSNPN, CDR2 SVGIG (reference sequence). CDR3 length: 14 residues. V shed 0 bases and J shed 6 bases, with 9 bases lying between them. In DNA, the CDR3 is TGTGCCTGGAGTGTACGGCAGAGTAATTCACCCCTCCACTTT. It specifies CAWSVRQSNSPLHF.

As concerns this clonotype: Relative to the germline gene, one junction end is altered; a read error may explain this. This chain uses TRBV7-2 with TRBJ2-5; D is possibly TRBD2 (6 bases). Germline CDR1 is SGHTA and CDR2 is FQGNSA. This CDR3 is 15 amino acids long. The CDR3 region is CASSTGLLRAKTQYF. The CDR3 coding sequence is TGCGCCAGCAGCACGGGACTTTTAAGGGCCAAGACCCAGTACTTC.

This clonotype has at least ten counts. This chain connects TRBV28 to TRBJ1-2; TRBD1 might be the D (6 bases). Trimming shortened V by 7 bases and J by 3 bases, and 18 bases separated the two germline ends. CDR3 length: 15 residues. The germline CDR1 and CDR2 sequences are MDHEN and SYDVKM. The CDR3 DNA follows: TGTGCCAGCACCCTCTCACGGGAGGGGGACTATGGCTACACCTTC. Amino acids: CASTLSREGDYGYTF.

In this sample, this clonotype turned up a few times. V is TRBV19 and J is TRBJ1-6; D gene ambiguous. The CDR3 covers 17 residues. The germline CDR1 and CDR2 sequences are LNHDA and SQIVND (reference sequence). The V gene lost 1 base and the J gene lost 7 bases, with 17 bases spanning the gap. The CDR3 DNA follows: TGTGCCAGTAGTATAGGGCAGGAGAAGAGGAAGAATTCACCCCTCCACTTT. Its translation: CASSIGQEKRKNSPLHF.

This clonotype was observed many times. The V and J genes are TRBV5-6 and TRBJ1-2, with D hard to call. The CDR3 runs 14 residues. The V end lost 5 bases, the J end lost 4 bases, and 15 bases lay between the germline ends. Germline V lookup: CDR1 SGHDT, CDR2 YYEEEE. DNA of the CDR3: TGTGCCAGCAGTTTATCGGGCGGCATCTATGGCTACACCTTC. This codes for CASSLSGGIYGYTF.

Regarding this clonotype: The junction differs from germline at one of its ends, possibly a read error. The chain has TRBV11-2 and TRBJ1-3, with unresolved D. This CDR3 spans 15 amino acids. Germline values: CDR1 SGHAT, CDR2 FQNNGV. The CDR3 sequence: CASSQDQVAGNTIYF. The CDR3 DNA is TGCGCCAGCAGCCAAGATCAGGTGGCTGGAAACACCATATATTTT.

This clonotype was seen at least ten times. This rearrangement joins TRBV10-3 to TRBJ1-6; the D gene is possibly TRBD1 (6 bases). Trimming pared 5 bases from V and 7 bases from J, leaving 18 bases between. Germline CDR1 ENHRY, CDR2 SYGVKD. This CDR3 region has 16 residues. The CDR3 DNA is TGTGCCATCAGTCAACAGGGTGCCGGTGGAAATTCACCCCTCCACTTT. The encoded protein is CAISQQGAGGNSPLHF.

The chain has TRBV6-1 and TRBJ1-6; no clear D gene. Germline CDR1 is MNHNS and CDR2 is SASEGT. V was pared by 5 bases and J by 7 bases, with 12 bases between. The CDR3 sequence is 14 residues long. The CDR3 protein is CASSREEINSPLHF. The CDR3 region has the DNA TGTGCCAGCAGTCGCGAGGAGATAAATTCACCCCTCCACTTT.

This clonotype has only a few counts. The CDR3 bases are TGCAGTGCTCGATGGGACAGGGTGTCTAACTATGGCTACACCTTC. Protein: CSARWDRVSNYGYTF. The genes are TRBV20-1 and TRBJ1-2; 9 nucleotides match TRBD1. The germline gives CDR1 DFQATT, CDR2 SNEGSKA (reference sequence). V gave up 5 bases and J gave up 0 bases; unmatched junction bases: 7. The CDR3 runs to 15 residues.

This clonotype showed up many times. This sequence joins TRBV11-3 and TRBJ1-2; D is perhaps TRBD1 (6 bases). The CDR3 has 14 amino acids. The germline gives CDR1 SGHNT, CDR2 YENEEA. Trimming pared 0 bases from V and 8 bases from J, leaving 13 bases between. The CDR3 coding sequence is TGTGCCAGCAGCTTAGATTGGGCAGGGGACGGCTACACCTTC. Translating it yields CASSLDWAGDGYTF. The complete variable domain, with remaining parts taken from reference TRBV11-3 and TRBJ1-2, reads EAGVVQSPRYKIIEKKQPVAFWCNPISGHNTLYWYLQNLGQGPELLIRYENEEAVDDSQLPKDRFSAERLKGVDSTLKIQPAELGDSAVYLCASSLDWAGDGYTFGSGTRLTVV.

The V and J genes are TRBV15 and TRBJ2-7; D uncertain. V lost 5 bases, J lost 5 bases, and 16 bases lay in between. Germline-derived CDR1 and CDR2 are LNHNV and YYDKDF (reference sequence). This CDR3 comprises 14 residues. The DNA for the CDR3 is TGTGCCACCAGCCCCCGATCGATACTGCACGAGCAGTACTTC. It yields the protein CATSPRSILHEQYF.

The chain links TRBV19 to TRBJ1-2, with TRBD1 matching over 8 bases. Germline CDR1 and CDR2: LNHDA and SQIVND (reference sequence). V was clipped by 3 bases and J by 8 bases; unmatched bases: 17. The CDR3 contains 17 residues. CDR3 nucleotides: TGTGCCAGTAGTATTCTGGGCAGGGGGCCTCGGCCGGGCGGCTACACCTTC. This encodes CASSILGRGPRPGGYTF.

The chain carries TRBV9 and TRBJ1-6, with 7 positions matching TRBD1. The J segment lost 7 bases and the V segment lost 6 bases, leaving 10 bases of the junction unmatched. The length of the CDR3 is 15 residues. In germline, CDR1 is SGDLS, CDR2 YYNGEE. DNA for the CDR3: TGTGCCAGCACCCTAACAGACAGGGAGAATTCACCCCTCCACTTT. Protein: CASTLTDRENSPLHF.

This clonotype was observed a handful of times. The chain carries TRBV9 and TRBJ2-5; TRBD2 agrees at 13 bases. The V segment lost 4 bases and the J segment 5 bases; nucleotides outside the gene matches: 8. The CDR3 is 16 residues long. Germline V gene data show CDR1 as SGDLS and CDR2 as YYNGEE. CDR3 residues: CASSKGTSGTMETQYF. In nucleotides, the CDR3 is TGTGCCAGCAGCAAGGGGACTAGCGGGACTATGGAGACCCAGTACTTC.

V gene TRBV30 combines with J gene TRBJ1-5; D might be TRBD1 (5 bases). Germline assignment: CDR1 GTSNPN and CDR2 SVGIG (reference sequence). The CDR3 extends over 16 amino acids. Trimming took off 4 bases at V and 0 bases at J, with 16 bases between the two ends. The CDR3 is CAWKEQRGLSNQPQHF. DNA for the CDR3: TGTGCCTGGAAAGAGCAAAGGGGACTTAGCAATCAGCCCCAGCATTTT.

This chain links TRBV7-6 with TRBJ1-5, with D tentatively TRBD1 (5 bases). Deletions cut 3 bases from V and 5 bases from J, with 14 bases between. The CDR3 has 15 residues. Germline V gene data show CDR1 as SGHVS and CDR2 as FNYEAQ. DNA of the CDR3: TGTGCCAGCAGCTTCTTGGCAGGGAACCATCAGCCCCAGCATTTT. It yields the protein CASSFLAGNHQPQHF.